These T cell receptor beta chains were read from a single sample in a study of T cells in Graves' hyperthyroidism and ophthalmopathy. Each CDR3 protein is one row after TCRdb ran MiXCR on the multiplex PCR reads. The repertoire holds some 620,000 distinct CDR3 sequences, with about 16% as singletons. Input material: blood. Source of these receptors: a woman under 40 with Graves' hyperthyroidism. CDR3s include the opening cysteine and the closing phenylalanine or tryptophan. The order of the fields is V gene, D gene, clone size, J gene, CDR3 DNA, CDR3 protein. The D gene is left open where the match is weak. Clone size, where shown, is once, few, many, or a class for clones that have expanded.

V: TRBV30; D: NA; size: NA; J: TRBJ2-7; DNA: TGTGCCTGGAGTGTAGGGGTTGGGGTCCTAGGGCAGTACTTC; CDR3: CAWSVGVGVLGQYF
V: TRBV30; D: NA; size: NA; J: TRBJ1-3; DNA: TGTGCCTGGTCAGGAGCCGTAAGCTCTGGAAACACCATATATTTT; CDR3: CAWSGAVSSGNTIYF
V: TRBV11-2; D: NA; size: many; J: TRBJ1-5; DNA: TGTGCCAGCAGCTTTTCACAGGATCAGCCCCAGCATTTT; CDR3: CASSFSQDQPQHF
V: TRBV7-8; D: TRBD2; size: many; J: TRBJ2-1; DNA: TGTGCCAGCAGCTCCTCCCTTATGACTAGCACAAATGAGCAGTTCTTC; CDR3: CASSSSLMTSTNEQFF
V: TRBV28; D: TRBD1; size: many; J: TRBJ1-3; DNA: TGTGCCAGCAGCTCGACAGGGGAGTCTGGAAACACCATATATTTT; CDR3: CASSSTGESGNTIYF
V: TRBV18; D: NA; size: many; J: TRBJ2-1; DNA: TGTGCCAGCTCACCACTTGCTAGGGACAATGAGCAGTTCTTC; CDR3: CASSPLARDNEQFF
V: TRBV20-1; D: NA; size: NA; J: TRBJ1-2; DNA: TGCAGTGCTATAGGACAGCCAACTAACTATGGCTACACCTTC; CDR3: CSAIGQPTNYGYTF
V: TRBV29-1; D: NA; size: many; J: TRBJ1-1; DNA: TGCAGCGCCCTGTGGGACACTGAAGCTTTCTTT; CDR3: CSALWDTEAFF
V: TRBV2; D: NA; size: many; J: TRBJ2-1; DNA: TGTGCCAGCAGTTCCCGGACTGGCGGCCCCACAGGTGAGCAGTTCTTC; CDR3: CASSSRTGGPTGEQFF
V: TRBV28; D: NA; size: NA; J: TRBJ1-5; DNA: TGTGCCAGCAGAACACCCCCCAACCAGCCCCAGCATTTT; CDR3: CASRTPPNQPQHF
V: TRBV29-1; D: NA; size: NA; J: TRBJ1-2; DNA: TGCAGCGTTATTGACAGACGCGACTATGGCTACACCTTC; CDR3: CSVIDRRDYGYTF
V: TRBV4-1; D: NA; size: once; J: TRBJ2-1; DNA: TGCGCCAGCAGCCCCCCGAGTCTGTGGTCCGATGAGCAGTTCTTC; CDR3: CASSPPSLWSDEQFF
V: TRBV4-3; D: NA; size: many; J: TRBJ1-1; DNA: TGCGCCAGCAGCCAAGATAGCGGGCAGAACACTGAAGCTTTCTTT; CDR3: CASSQDSGQNTEAFF
V: TRBV18; D: TRBD2; size: many; J: TRBJ2-5; DNA: TGTGCCAGCTCACCAATGGCGGGAGGGCCTCAGGAGACCCAGTACTTC; CDR3: CASSPMAGGPQETQYF
V: TRBV20-1; D: NA; size: many; J: TRBJ1-2; DNA: TGCAGTGCGAGTGACTATGGCTACACCTTC; CDR3: CSASDYGYTF
V: TRBV5-1; D: NA; size: many; J: TRBJ2-7; DNA: TGCGCCAGCAGCGACGGGACTGCCGTTACCTACGAGCAGTACTTC; CDR3: CASSDGTAVTYEQYF
V: TRBV14; D: TRBD1; size: NA; J: TRBJ2-7; DNA: TGTGCCAGCAGCCAAGGATACAGGGGCAACTACGAGCAGTACTTC; CDR3: CASSQGYRGNYEQYF